Shown below are 30 T cell receptor beta chains from a single sample sequenced in a study of blood T cell repertoires in COVID-19. Here immunoSEQ multiplex PCR was the method, and the copy in TCRdb shows in-frame clones only, minus some. The sample carries roughly 53,000 clones, about 89% recorded once. The sequencing sample was made of peripheral blood. Source of these receptors: a woman of 80 years or more with COVID-19, enrolled during active disease.

A single count supports this clone. The chain links TRBV19 to TRBJ2-7; 12 bases are a match to TRBD2. V lost 5 bases, J lost 6 bases, and 5 bases stayed unmatched. The CDR3 loop spans 14 amino acids. Germline CDR1 reads LNHDA; CDR2 reads SQIVND (reference sequence). CDR3 residues: CASSLTSGRFEQYF. The CDR3 coding sequence is TGTGCCAGTAGTTTGACTAGCGGGAGATTCGAGCAGTACTTC.

V usage is TRBV11-2 and J usage is TRBJ2-5, with 7 bases identical to TRBD2. CDR3 length: 14 residues. Losses at the gene ends were 3 bases for V and 4 bases for J; bases not matched to a gene: 5. Germline CDR1 SGHAT, CDR2 FQNNGV. The CDR3 is CASSLGGGRETQYF. The CDR3 DNA reads as TGTGCCAGCAGCTTGGGGGGGGGTCGAGAGACCCAGTACTTC.

CDR3 sequence: CASSRQGADTEAFF. CDR3 DNA sequence: TGTGCCAGCTCTCGGCAGGGGGCAGACACTGAAGCTTTCTTT. The chain uses TRBV18 and TRBJ1-1; 8 bases are shared with TRBD1. Germline V CDR1 and CDR2: KGHSH, LQKENI. J was trimmed by 3 bases and V by 6 bases; bases with no gene match: 6. There are 14 residues in the CDR3.

This clone is a singleton in its sample. The chain has TRBV2 and TRBJ2-2; D ambiguous. The CDR3 length is 14 residues. The V gene lost 7 bases and the J gene lost 0 bases, with 9 bases spanning the gap. Looked up from germline, CDR1 is SNHLY and CDR2 is FYNNEI. Here the CDR3 DNA reads TGTGCCAGCAAAAGTGCGGCGAACACCGGGGAGCTGTTTTTT. This encodes CASKSAANTGELFF.

The chain employs TRBV18 and TRBJ1-3; D gene uncertain. Germline V gene sequence: CDR1 KGHSH, CDR2 LQKENI. CDR3 length: 13 amino acids. V shed 4 bases and J shed 1 base, with 5 bases lying between them. This chain's CDR3 is CASSLQSGNTIYF. For the CDR3, the DNA is TGTGCCAGCTCACTTCAATCTGGAAACACCATATATTTT.

This chain connects TRBV6-6 to TRBJ1-2, with unresolved D. V lost 5 bases and J lost 8, with 18 bases in between. The CDR3 totals 14 residues. Per germline, CDR1 MNHNY and CDR2 SVGAGI (reference sequence). The CDR3 here is CASSPSGARPGYTF. CDR3 sequence (DNA): TGTGCCAGCAGTCCATCAGGAGCTCGTCCGGGCTACACCTTC.

The CDR3 here is CASSIGGQARQYF. As DNA, the CDR3 is TGTGCCAGTAGTATAGGGGGACAGGCGCGCCAGTACTTC. The chain couples TRBV19 to TRBJ2-7; 8 positions match TRBD1. CDR3 length: 13 amino acids. Trimming cost V 1 base and J 10 bases; bases outside gene matches: 6. CDR1 is LNHDA, CDR2 SQIVND, per germline (reference sequence). Full variable domain (remainder filled in from reference TRBV19 and TRBJ2-7): DGGITQSPKYLFRKEGQNVTLSCEQNLNHDAMYWYRQDPGQGLRLIYYSQIVNDFQKGDIAEGYSVSREKKESFPLTVTSAQKNPTAFYLCASSIGGQARQYFGPGTRLTVT.

The chain joins TRBV7-2 to TRBJ2-2, with a weak D call TRBD1 (6 bases). Germline-derived CDR1 and CDR2 are SGHTA and FQGNSA. The V gene lost 5 bases and the J gene lost 4 bases, with 11 bases spanning the gap. There are 14 residues in the CDR3. CDR3: CASSMPGATGELFF. In nucleotides, the CDR3 is TGTGCCAGCAGCATGCCAGGGGCCACCGGGGAGCTGTTTTTT.

V gene TRBV29-1 combines with J gene TRBJ1-4, with 9 bases lining up with TRBD1. Germline assignment: CDR1 SQVTM and CDR2 ANQGSEA. V lost 5 bases, J lost 5 bases, and 9 bases stayed unmatched. This CDR3 spans 15 amino acids. The CDR3 loop reads CSVRWGTGRNEKLFF. CDR3 DNA sequence: TGCAGCGTTCGCTGGGGGACAGGGCGGAATGAAAAACTGTTTTTT.

The CDR3 coding sequence is TGTGCCAGCAGTCAACAAGCGGGTGCAAGCACAGATACGCAGTATTTT. Translated, it gives CASSQQAGASTDTQYF. V usage is TRBV28 and J usage is TRBJ2-3, with TRBD2 as a possible D gene (6 bases). Germline V gene lookup returns CDR1 MDHEN and CDR2 SYDVKM. V was cut by 5 bases and J by 0 bases, with 15 bases left in between. This CDR3 is built from 16 residues.

The chain is built from TRBV6-5 and TRBJ2-7; TRBD2 might be the D (6 bases). Germline V gene lookup returns CDR1 MNHEY and CDR2 SVGAGI. The V gene lost 5 bases and the J gene lost 2 bases, with 13 bases spanning the gap. The CDR3 loop spans 14 amino acids. The CDR3 reads CASSPGGLPYEQYF. The CDR3 coding sequence is TGTGCCAGCAGTCCCGGGGGTCTTCCCTACGAGCAGTACTTC.

J is TRBJ1-4 and V is TRBV10-3; 7 nucleotides align to TRBD1. CDR1 and CDR2 (germline): ENHRY, SYGVKD. This CDR3 has 15 residues. Trimming took 6 bases from V and 2 from J; bases not matched to a gene: 6. The CDR3 DNA follows: TGTGCCATCAGATCAGGACAGGCTACTAATGAAAAACTGTTTTTT. Residues: CAIRSGQATNEKLFF.

The chain uses TRBV7-6 and TRBJ2-5, with 14 nucleotides matching TRBD2. The CDR3 is made up of 16 amino acids. Losses at the gene ends were 3 bases for V and 2 bases for J; bases not matched to a gene: 2. In germline, CDR1 is SGHVS, CDR2 FNYEAQ. CDR3 region: CASSFGTSGGQETQYF. CDR3 nucleotide sequence: TGTGCCAGCAGCTTTGGGACTAGCGGGGGACAAGAGACCCAGTACTTC.

This clone was detected only once. This sequence joins TRBV5-1 and TRBJ1-2; tentative D call: TRBD1 (5 bases). CDR1 and CDR2 (germline): SGHRS, YFSETQ. This CDR3 has 14 amino acids. Trimming left V 3 bases short and J 4 bases short, with 13 bases between. The CDR3 nucleotides are TGCGCCAGCAGCTCCCAGGGAGGAGGCTATGGCTACACCTTC. Its translation is CASSSQGGGYGYTF. Supplemented by reference TRBV5-1 and TRBJ1-2, the full variable domain reads KAGVTQTPRYLIKTRGQQVTLSCSPISGHRSVSWYQQTPGQGLQFLFEYFSETQRNKGNFPGRFSGRQFSNSRSEMNVSTLELGDSALYLCASSSQGGGYGYTFGSGTRLTVV.

This clone turned up a few times. Here the CDR3 reads CASSLSGGNEKLFF. Here the CDR3 DNA reads TGTGCCAGCAGCTTGTCGGGGGGGAATGAAAAACTGTTTTTT. V gene TRBV5-4 combines with J gene TRBJ1-4; possibly TRBD1 for D (5 bases). The CDR3 extends over 14 amino acids. CDR1 and CDR2 from the germline V gene are SGHNT and YYREEE (reference sequence). V lost 1 base and J lost 5, with 9 bases in between.

V gene TRBV10-3 combines with J gene TRBJ2-5, with 7 nucleotides matching TRBD2. This CDR3 has 15 amino acids. Trimming took 0 bases from V and 4 from J; bases not matched to a gene: 5. CDR1 ENHRY and CDR2 SYGVKD come from the germline V gene. The CDR3 nucleotides read TGTGCCATCAGTGAGTCAGAGGGCGGGGGAGAGACCCAGTACTTC. Its translation: CAISESEGGGETQYF.

The chain uses TRBV18 and TRBJ1-4; D is ambiguous. Trimming stripped 3 bases from V and 4 bases from J, with 15 bases between. This CDR3 has 16 amino acids. The V gene's germline CDR1 is KGHSH and CDR2 LQKENI. The CDR3 coding sequence is TGTGCCAGCTCACCGTCGCCCGGAGCAGATAATGAAAAACTGTTTTTT. Translation gives CASSPSPGADNEKLFF.

The rearrangement joins TRBV28 to TRBJ1-2; D unclear. The V end lost 2 bases, the J end lost 4 bases, and 8 bases lay between the germline ends. The CDR3 consists of 13 residues. The germline gives CDR1 MDHEN, CDR2 SYDVKM. The CDR3 DNA sequence: TGTGCCAGCAGTTTAGGCGGAACCTATGGCTACACCTTC. Translation gives CASSLGGTYGYTF.

This clone showed up just once. The chain carries TRBV4-2 and TRBJ2-2, with 7 bases aligning to TRBD2. The V gene's germline CDR1 is LGHNA and CDR2 YNFKEQ. There are 21 residues in the CDR3. The V gene end was trimmed by 0 bases and the J gene end by 4 bases; junction bases not matched to a gene: 20. CDR3 loop: CASSQDIVRGGPSRGTGELFF. The CDR3 nucleotides read TGTGCCAGCAGCCAAGATATTGTACGGGGAGGGCCCTCTAGGGGCACCGGGGAGCTGTTTTTT.

The gene calls are TRBV19 and TRBJ1-1; a possible D gene is TRBD1 (5 bases). Germline V CDR1 and CDR2: LNHDA, SQIVND (reference sequence). Between the trimmed V and J ends, which lost 5 bases and 2 bases, there was a span of 24 bases. The CDR3 spans 18 residues. The CDR3 reads CASSAFRVASLLNTEAFF. As DNA, the CDR3 is TGTGCCAGTAGTGCCTTCAGGGTGGCCTCCCTTCTCAACACTGAAGCTTTCTTT.

Here the CDR3 reads CASNWQGALSYGYTF. The CDR3 bases are TGTGCCAGCAATTGGCAGGGGGCGCTGAGCTATGGCTACACCTTC. The chain joins TRBV5-6 to TRBJ1-2; TRBD1 aligns across 8 bases. V was pared by 6 bases and J by 4 bases, with 11 bases of the junction left unmatched. CDR1 and CDR2 from the germline V gene are SGHDT and YYEEEE. This CDR3 region has 15 residues.

In the case of this clone: The sample contains more than one DNA sequence encoding this CDR3. J is TRBJ1-2 and V is TRBV2; D not resolved. The CDR3 totals 14 residues. Germline V gives CDR1 SNHLY, CDR2 FYNNEI. V was shortened by 6 bases and J by 0 bases, with 11 bases between the two germline ends. This CDR3 is CASRSGLANYGYTF. CDR3 sequence (DNA): TGTGCCAGCAGATCAGGCTTAGCTAACTATGGCTACACCTTC. Supplemented by reference TRBV2 and TRBJ1-2, the full variable domain reads EPEVTQTPSHQVTQMGQEVILRCVPISNHLYFYWYRQILGQKVEFLVSFYNNEISEKSEIFDDQFSVERPDGSNFTLKIRSTKLEDSAMYFCASRSGLANYGYTFGSGTRLTVV.

The genes are TRBV11-2 and TRBJ2-1; TRBD2 is a possible D gene (6 bases). In germline, CDR1 is SGHAT, CDR2 FQNNGV. This CDR3 spans 15 amino acids. Trimming removed 1 base from V and 7 bases from J, with 14 bases in between. The CDR3 region has the DNA TGTGCCAGCAGCTTAGGGCCACTAGCCCGGAATGAGCAGTTCTTC. Translated, it gives CASSLGPLARNEQFF.

The chain uses TRBV29-1 and TRBJ2-2; 9 bases are shared with TRBD1. CDR3 length: 16 amino acids. The trim removed 5 bases at V and 0 bases at J, leaving 7 bases unmatched. Germline V gene sequence: CDR1 SQVTM, CDR2 ANQGSEA. The CDR3 DNA is TGCAGCGTTTCCCCGGGACAGGGACCGAACACCGGGGAGCTGTTTTTT. Translated, it gives CSVSPGQGPNTGELFF.

CDR3 amino acids: CASSQDRRRISGNTIYF. As DNA, the CDR3 is TGTGCCAGCAGCCAAGATCGGCGGAGGATCTCTGGAAACACCATATATTTT. V and J are TRBV3-1 (or the pseudogene TRBV3-2) and TRBJ1-3; D ambiguous. CDR3 length: 17 amino acids. V was cut by 0 bases and J by 0 bases, with 12 bases left in between. CDR1 is LGHDT, CDR2 YNNKEL, per germline (reference sequence).

The chain uses TRBV6-5 and TRBJ2-1, with 9 bases lining up with TRBD2. CDR3 size: 15 residues. V was clipped by 5 bases and J by 10 bases; unmatched bases: 12. Germline V CDR1 and CDR2: MNHEY, SVGAGI. CDR3 amino acids: CASSRRGGGAGEQFF. The CDR3 DNA reads TGTGCCAGCAGTAGGCGAGGCGGGGGGGCCGGCGAGCAGTTCTTC.

The chain is built from TRBV5-1 and TRBJ2-6; D gene unclear. The CDR3 totals 15 residues. Trimming stripped 3 bases from V and 2 bases from J, with 9 bases between. The V gene's germline CDR1 is SGHRS and CDR2 YFSETQ. The CDR3 DNA follows: TGCGCCAGCAGCTCAGGTGCCACTGGGGCCAACGTCCTGACTTTC. Encoded protein: CASSSGATGANVLTF.

This chain joins TRBV11-2 and TRBJ2-7; possibly TRBD2 for D (6 bases). V shed 3 bases and J shed 4 bases, with 16 bases lying between them. Per the germline V gene, CDR1 is SGHAT and CDR2 is FQNNGV. This CDR3 region has 15 residues. DNA of the CDR3: TGTGCCAGCAGCTTCGGCGGGACCCCCGGGTACGAGCAGTACTTC. Its protein product is CASSFGGTPGYEQYF.

The rearrangement links TRBV28 to TRBJ2-7; D perhaps matches TRBD1 (6 bases). V was shortened by 2 bases and J by 2 bases, with 10 bases between the two germline ends. The germline gives CDR1 MDHEN, CDR2 SYDVKM. The CDR3 sequence is 14 residues long. CDR3 DNA sequence: TGTGCCAGCAGTTTACCCGGGACAACCTACGAGCAGTACTTC. It yields the protein CASSLPGTTYEQYF.

This chain joins TRBV10-2 and TRBJ1-2; TRBD1 might be the D (6 bases). V gave up 5 bases and J gave up 6 bases, with 13 bases separating them. The CDR3 covers 13 residues. In germline, CDR1 is WSHSY, CDR2 SAAADI. CDR3 sequence reads: CASSHRVSDGYTF. As DNA, the CDR3 is TGCGCCAGCAGTCACAGGGTGTCAGATGGCTACACCTTC.